Presented here are 20 T cell receptor beta chains from one specimen sequenced in a study of CD8 T cells in ankylosing spondylitis. TCRdb reprocessed the 5' RACE reads with MiXCR, giving one entry per CDR3 protein. The sample yields some 240,000 distinct CDR3 sequences, approximately 24% seen once. What was sequenced was blood, either unsorted or a sorted T cell fraction (not recorded which). Receptor source: a male donor with ankylosing spondylitis or in good health (not recorded which).

The chain is built from TRBV7-2 and TRBJ2-5, with 11 bases that match TRBD2. Per germline, CDR1 SGHTA and CDR2 FQGNSA. The J segment lost 7 bases and the V segment lost 3 bases, leaving 10 bases of the junction unmatched. CDR3 length equals 16 residues. The CDR3 sequence: CASSLSLAGGLVTQYF. DNA for the CDR3: TGTGCCAGCAGCTTGTCGCTAGCGGGGGGCCTCGTGACCCAGTACTTC. The full variable domain, rest sourced from reference TRBV7-2 and TRBJ2-5, is GAGVSQSPSNKVTEKGKDVELRCDPISGHTALYWYRQSLGQGLEFLIYFQGNSAPDKSGLPSDRFSAERTGGSVSTLTIQRTQQEDSAVYLCASSLSLAGGLVTQYFGPGTRLLVL.

This clonotype was detected ten times or more. The genes are TRBV20-1 and TRBJ2-1; D gene unclear. The CDR3 has 15 residues. The V end was cut by 7 bases, the J end by 0 bases, with 16 bases between. Germline CDR1 is DFQATT and CDR2 is SNEGSKA (reference sequence). The CDR3 here is CSVSSSLNSYNEQFF. DNA of the CDR3: TGCAGTGTTTCGTCGTCTTTAAACTCCTACAATGAGCAGTTCTTC.

This chain joins TRBV5-4 and TRBJ2-2; D call uncertain. This CDR3 is built from 12 residues. Germline V lookup: CDR1 SGHNT, CDR2 YYREEE (reference sequence). V dropped 5 bases and J dropped 7 bases, with 9 bases sitting between them. The DNA of the CDR3 is TGTGCCAGCAGTTTTCGAAACGGGGAGCTGTTTTTT. Its protein product is CASSFRNGELFF.

V gene TRBV20-1 combines with J gene TRBJ2-7; 12 positions agree with TRBD1. Looked up from germline, CDR1 is DFQATT and CDR2 is SNEGSKA (reference sequence). This CDR3 comprises 14 residues. V was pared by 5 bases and J by 6 bases, with 8 bases of the junction left unmatched. The CDR3, as DNA: TGCAGTGCTGGGTCCGGGACAGGGGGCGGCGAGCAGTACTTC. Translated, it gives CSAGSGTGGGEQYF.

This clonotype was found many times. The chain couples TRBV6-6 to TRBJ1-2; D is ambiguous. This CDR3 contains 12 residues. Germline values: CDR1 MNHNY, CDR2 SVGAGI (reference sequence). Trimming left V 5 bases short and J 3 bases short, with 7 bases between. CDR3 DNA: TGTGCCAGCAGTCGTAAGGACTATGGCTACACCTTC. Its translation: CASSRKDYGYTF.

This clonotype was observed at least ten times. The V call is TRBV7-9, the J call TRBJ2-3; no clear D. The CDR3 runs to 15 residues. Germline V gives CDR1 SEHNR, CDR2 FQNEAQ (reference sequence). Trimming removed 0 bases at V and 6 bases at J, with 13 bases between. CDR3 in DNA: TGTGCCAGCAGCTTAGCTGGCCAAAAAGGGGATACGCAGTATTTT. It is translated as CASSLAGQKGDTQYF.

This clonotype showed up many times. The CDR3 sequence is CSVGSGGTYEQYF. In DNA, the CDR3 is TGCAGCGTTGGATCAGGGGGGACCTACGAGCAGTACTTC. The chain uses TRBV29-1 and TRBJ2-7, with TRBD1 as a possible D gene (7 bases). V gave up 4 bases and J gave up 2 bases, with 12 bases separating them. This CDR3 comprises 13 residues. CDR1 and CDR2 from the germline V gene are SQVTM and ANQGSEA.

This clonotype appeared many times. The chain carries TRBV12-3 or TRBV12-4 and TRBJ2-1, with TRBD1 as a possible D gene (6 bases). The CDR3 contains 15 residues. V was cut by 3 bases and J by 5 bases, with 14 bases left in between. The chain's CDR3 is CASSFGQGYHNEQFF. CDR3 bases: TGTGCCAGCAGTTTCGGGCAGGGGTATCACAATGAGCAGTTCTTC.

This clonotype was detected ten times or more. The J gene is TRBJ2-5, the V gene TRBV27; D not resolved. From germline, CDR1 is MNHEY and CDR2 SMNVEV (reference sequence). The CDR3 runs 13 residues. Trimming took off 3 bases at V and 2 bases at J, with 7 bases between the two ends. The CDR3, as DNA: TGTGCCAGCAGTTTTCGCGAGCAAGAGACCCAGTACTTC. Translating it yields CASSFREQETQYF.

This clonotype was found many times. This rearrangement joins TRBV12-3 or TRBV12-4 to TRBJ2-2; 11 bases are a match to TRBD1. Germline trimming cut 5 bases from V and 4 bases from J; bases unmatched to any gene: 3. This CDR3 contains 15 residues. Here the CDR3 DNA reads TGTGCCAGCAGTCCCGGGACAGGGGGCACCGGGGAGCTGTTTTTT. This encodes CASSPGTGGTGELFF.

This clonotype was found many times. V is TRBV15 and J is TRBJ1-5; 12 bases are shared with TRBD1. The V and J ends lost 0 bases and 0 bases, in that order; junction bases with no gene match: 6. CDR3 length: 19 residues. Looked up from germline, CDR1 is LNHNV and CDR2 is YYDKDF (reference sequence). For the CDR3, the DNA is TGTGCCACCAGCAGAGAGGGACAGGGGGCCTCATATAGCAATCAGCCCCAGCATTTT. Its translation is CATSREGQGASYSNQPQHF. The full variable domain, with the rest looked up from reference TRBV15 and TRBJ1-5, is DAMVIQNPRYQVTQFGKPVTLSCSQTLNHNVMYWYQQKSSQAPKLLFHYYDKDFNNEADTPDNFQSRRPNTSFCFLDIRSPGLGDTAMYLCATSREGQGASYSNQPQHFGDGTRLSIL.

This clonotype has a count of ten or more. V usage is TRBV20-1 and J usage is TRBJ2-3; D unclear. Between the trimmed V and J ends, which lost 6 bases and 1 base, there was a span of 14 bases. This CDR3 region has 14 residues. Germline CDR1 reads DFQATT; CDR2 reads SNEGSKA (reference sequence). The CDR3 DNA sequence: TGCAGTGCCCCCCTACCCGCAGGCACAGATACGCAGTATTTT. This translates into CSAPLPAGTDTQYF.

The chain links TRBV18 to TRBJ1-2; 7 bases agree with TRBD1. CDR1 and CDR2 (germline): KGHSH, LQKENI. The length of the CDR3 is 15 residues. V dropped 4 bases and J dropped 7; count of bases not matched to a gene: 12. CDR3 sequence reads: CASSQPTGMGIGYTF. CDR3 sequence (DNA): TGTGCCAGCTCACAACCGACAGGGATGGGTATTGGCTACACCTTC.

This clonotype was observed many times. The chain employs TRBV12-3 or TRBV12-4 and TRBJ2-7; 7 bases align to TRBD1. V trimming: 4 bases; J trimming: 4 bases; junction bases outside the gene matches: 4. CDR3 length: 13 amino acids. The CDR3 DNA is TGTGCCAGCAGTTGGGGACAGATTTACGAGCAGTACTTC. This translates into CASSWGQIYEQYF.

This clonotype was recorded many times. J is TRBJ2-5 and V is TRBV5-5; tentatively, D is TRBD2 (6 bases). V shed 4 bases and J shed 2 bases, with 15 bases lying between them. CDR3 length: 15 residues. Germline-derived CDR1 and CDR2 are SGHKS and YYEKEE (reference sequence). The CDR3, as DNA: TGTGCCAGCAGCCCCTGGGACTTCTCACAAGAGACCCAGTACTTC. It specifies CASSPWDFSQETQYF.

This clonotype appeared a few times. One end of the junction varies from germline; a read error may be responsible. The V gene is TRBV20-1, the J gene TRBJ2-1; possibly TRBD1 for D (5 bases). The CDR3 has 16 amino acids. Germline V gene sequence: CDR1 DFQATT, CDR2 SNEGSKA (reference sequence). The CDR3 region is CSARAQQAFSYNEQFF. CDR3 in DNA: TGCAGCGCTAGGGCGCAACAGGCCTTCTCCTACAATGAGCAGTTCTTC.

This chain connects TRBV12-3 or TRBV12-4 to TRBJ2-1; 11 bases map to TRBD2. CDR3 length: 15 residues. V lost 7 bases, J lost 4 bases, and 6 bases stayed unmatched. The CDR3 region is CASKGSSGGYNEQFF. DNA of the CDR3: TGTGCCAGCAAAGGTTCTAGCGGGGGGTACAATGAGCAGTTCTTC.

This clonotype has ten or more counts. The V call is TRBV4-1, the J call TRBJ2-3; 7 nucleotides align to TRBD1. V trimming: 0 bases; J trimming: 4 bases; junction bases outside the gene matches: 7. This CDR3 has 16 residues. The germline V gene encodes CDR1 MGHRA and CDR2 YSYEKL. DNA of the CDR3: TGCGCCAGCAGCCAAGAGGCCGGACAGGTCTCAGATACGCAGTATTTT. Translation gives CASSQEAGQVSDTQYF.

Remarks on this clonotype: A much bigger clone sits one base away, suggesting this may be a read error. The rearrangement links TRBV20-1 to TRBJ2-3; weak D call: TRBD2 (6 bases). The CDR3 extends over 13 amino acids. CDR1 is DFQATT, CDR2 SNEGSKA, per germline (reference sequence). The CDR3 nucleotides are TGCAGTGCTCGGGCGGGGCCCACAGATGCGCAGTATTTT. Translation: CSARAGPTDAQYF.

This clonotype was seen at least ten times. The chain carries TRBV29-1 and TRBJ1-1; no reliable D call. This CDR3 has 13 residues. Germline assignment: CDR1 SQVTM and CDR2 ANQGSEA. V shed 4 bases and J shed 1 base, with 10 bases lying between them. This CDR3 is CSVVSAPNTEAFF. The CDR3 nucleotides are TGCAGCGTTGTCTCCGCCCCGAACACTGAAGCTTTCTTT.